These T cell receptor beta chains were read from a single sample in a study of blood T cell repertoires in COVID-19. The data were produced by immunoSEQ multiplex PCR, yet TCRdb's version contains in-frame clones alone and is incomplete. Altogether approximately 100,000 clones are present, roughly 90% being singletons, with the ten largest covering around 4.3%. Sequencing was performed on peripheral blood. The receptor source for this set is a human donor with COVID-19, enrolled during active disease. The donor label of this sample is uncertain. Both conserved end residues are part of each CDR3. A D gene is named only where the DNA matches it firmly. Clone size is not always given. Where it is, it says once, few, many or a class for expanded clones.

TRBJ2-5,-,-,TRBV29-1,CSVVISLETQYF,TGCAGCGTTGTAATAAGCTTGGAGACCCAGTACTTC
TRBJ1-4,-,-,TRBV2,CASSLNRVGEKLFF,TGTGCCAGCAGCCTGAACAGGGTCGGCGAAAAACTGTTTTTT
TRBJ1-2,-,-,TRBV5-1,CASSWGGAEPYGYTF,TGCGCCAGCAGCTGGGGAGGGGCAGAGCCCTATGGCTACACCTTC
TRBJ1-2,-,-,TRBV6-5,CASSYSSTYGYTF,TGTGCCAGCAGTTACTCGTCCACTTATGGCTACACCTTC
TRBJ2-1,-,TRBD1,TRBV2,CASSQDRGYEQFF,TGTGCCAGCAGTCAAGACAGGGGATATGAGCAGTTCTTC
TRBJ1-2,once,TRBD1,TRBV6-6,CASSYLVDRDGYTF,TGTGCCAGCAGTTACTTGGTAGACAGGGATGGCTACACCTTC
TRBJ2-3,-,-,TRBV25-1,CASSRGHFTDTQYF,TGTGCCAGCAGTCGCGGACACTTCACAGATACGCAGTATTTT
TRBJ2-5,-,-,TRBV3-1/TRBV3-2,CASSQTSSGQETQYF,TGTGCCAGCAGCCAGACATCGAGCGGCCAAGAGACCCAGTACTTC
TRBJ1-1,-,-,TRBV18,CASSPNGQSIAFF,TGTGCCAGCTCGCCGAACGGACAGTCGATAGCTTTCTTT
TRBJ2-3,-,TRBD2,TRBV5-1,CARSLELAGGRADTQYF,TGCGCCCGCAGCTTGGAGCTAGCGGGGGGGCGGGCAGATACGCAGTATTTT
TRBJ2-3,-,TRBD1,TRBV29-1,CSSRGDRVLRQYF,TGCAGCTCCAGAGGGGACAGGGTGTTGAGGCAGTATTTT
TRBJ1-6,-,TRBD1,TRBV11-3,CASSAGTGINSPLHF,TGTGCCAGCAGCGCCGGGACAGGAATTAATTCACCCCTCCACTTT
TRBJ2-7,-,-,TRBV10-3,CAISELPGYEQYF,TGTGCCATCAGTGAGTTGCCGGGCTACGAGCAGTACTTC
TRBJ2-7,-,TRBD2,TRBV7-2,CASSSTSGGLKQYF,TGTGCCAGCAGCTCGACTAGCGGGGGGCTAAAGCAGTACTTC
TRBJ2-2,-,-,TRBV21-1,CASSSQGGATGELFF,TGTGCCAGCAGCAGTCAGGGTGGTGCCACCGGGGAGCTGTTTTTT
TRBJ1-2,-,TRBD1,TRBV6-1,CASSEEGTGPPTF,TGTGCCAGCAGTGAAGAGGGGACAGGTCCCCCCACCTTC
TRBJ2-7,-,TRBD2,TRBV19,CASSPGGAGSDYEQYF,TGTGCCAGTAGCCCCGGGGGGGCGGGGTCCGACTACGAGCAGTACTTC
TRBJ1-3,-,-,TRBV10-3,CAISNRTGNTIYF,TGTGCCATCAGCAATAGAACGGGAAACACCATATATTTT
TRBJ1-1,-,TRBD1,TRBV29-1,CSARGTDRSAFF,TGCAGCGCCAGGGGGACGGACCGCTCCGCTTTCTTT
TRBJ1-1,-,-,TRBV18,CASSPVDRNSEAFF,TGTGCCAGCTCACCCGTGGACAGAAACAGCGAAGCTTTCTTT
TRBJ2-1,-,-,TRBV28,CASSLLLGRRNEQFF,TGTGCCAGCAGTTTGCTCCTGGGCCGCAGGAATGAGCAGTTCTTC
TRBJ2-1,-,-,TRBV18,CASSPGDRWYEQFF,TGTGCCAGCTCACCAGGAGACAGGTGGTATGAGCAGTTCTTC
TRBJ1-1,-,TRBD1,TRBV11-3,CASSRDRDTEAFF,TGTGCCAGCAGCCGGGACAGGGACACTGAAGCTTTCTTT
TRBJ1-1,-,-,TRBV5-1,CASSLGANTEAFF,TGCGCCAGCAGCTTGGGGGCGAACACTGAAGCTTTCTTT
TRBJ2-7,-,TRBD1,TRBV3-1/TRBV3-2,CASSTLRDRRTYEQYF,TGTGCCAGCAGCACGCTCCGGGACAGGCGTACCTACGAGCAGTACTTC
TRBJ2-2,-,-,TRBV19,CASRGQGIGELFF,TGTGCCAGTAGAGGTCAGGGGATCGGGGAGCTGTTTTTT
TRBJ1-2,-,TRBD1,TRBV5-1,CASSPEGTGGIYGYTF,TGCGCCAGCAGCCCTGAGGGGACAGGCGGAATATATGGCTACACCTTC
TRBJ1-1,-,TRBD1,TRBV2,CASSGLGQGGTEAFF,TGTGCCAGCAGTGGGTTAGGGCAGGGGGGAACTGAAGCTTTCTTT
TRBJ2-2,-,TRBD1,TRBV6-5,CATSGTGNTGELFF,TGTGCCACGTCGGGGACAGGGAACACCGGGGAGCTGTTTTTT